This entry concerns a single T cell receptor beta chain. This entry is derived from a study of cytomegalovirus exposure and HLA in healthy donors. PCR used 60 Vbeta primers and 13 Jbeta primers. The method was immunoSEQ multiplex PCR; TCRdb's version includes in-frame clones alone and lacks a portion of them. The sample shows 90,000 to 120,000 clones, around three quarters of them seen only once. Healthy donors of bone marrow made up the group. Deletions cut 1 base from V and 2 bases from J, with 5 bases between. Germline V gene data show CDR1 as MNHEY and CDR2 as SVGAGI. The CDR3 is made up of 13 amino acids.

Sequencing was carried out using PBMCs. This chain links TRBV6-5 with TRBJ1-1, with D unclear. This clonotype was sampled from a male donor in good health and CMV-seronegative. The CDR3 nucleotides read TGTGCCAGCAGTTACTACAGCAACACTGAAGCTTTCTTT. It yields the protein CASSYYSNTEAFF.